One T cell receptor (beta chain) is described in this entry. The data originate from a study of glioma-infiltrating T cells after dendritic cell vaccination. Across the whole study: Samples are from glioblastoma patients in Phase I and II dendritic cell vaccine trials.

Fresh-frozen tumor tissue and more than two years of survival data were available for all. Up to about 2 ug genomic DNA was used for TCRB CDR3 amplification. TCRdb keeps only in-frame clones here, not all; method: immunoSEQ multiplex PCR. Of some 73,000 clones listed, roughly four fifths are singletons. Germline trimming cut 5 bases from V and 3 bases from J; bases unmatched to any gene: 7. This CDR3 comprises 18 residues. CDR1 and CDR2 from the germline V gene are LNHDA and SQIVND (reference sequence). The chain has TRBV19 and TRBJ2-1, with TRBD2 identical over 16 bases. This specimen was blood, taken before dendritic cell vaccination. The TCR comes from a human donor with glioblastoma. Here the CDR3 reads CASSGGLAGGPSYNEQFF. CDR3 bases: TGTGCCAGTAGTGGGGGACTAGCGGGAGGGCCGAGCTACAATGAGCAGTTCTTC.